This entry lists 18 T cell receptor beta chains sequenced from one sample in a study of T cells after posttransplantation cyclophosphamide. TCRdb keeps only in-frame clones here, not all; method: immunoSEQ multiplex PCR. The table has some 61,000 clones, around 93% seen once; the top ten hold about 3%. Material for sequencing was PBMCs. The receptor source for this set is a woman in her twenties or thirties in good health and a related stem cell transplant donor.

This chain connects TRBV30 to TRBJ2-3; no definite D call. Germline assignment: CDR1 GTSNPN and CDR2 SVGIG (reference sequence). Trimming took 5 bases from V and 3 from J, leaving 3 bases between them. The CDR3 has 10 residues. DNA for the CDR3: TGTGCCTGGGGGACAGATACGCAGTATTTT. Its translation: CAWGTDTQYF.

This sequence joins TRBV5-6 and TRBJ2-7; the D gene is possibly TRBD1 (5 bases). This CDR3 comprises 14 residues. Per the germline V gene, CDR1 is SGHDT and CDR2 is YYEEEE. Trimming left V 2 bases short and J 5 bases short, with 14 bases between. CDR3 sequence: CASSLAGRTHEQYF. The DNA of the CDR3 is TGTGCCAGCAGCTTAGCCGGCAGGACACACGAGCAGTACTTC.

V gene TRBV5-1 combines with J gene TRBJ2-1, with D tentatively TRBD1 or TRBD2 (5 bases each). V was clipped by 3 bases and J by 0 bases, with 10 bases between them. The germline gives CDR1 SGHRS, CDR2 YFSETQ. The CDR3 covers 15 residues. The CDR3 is CASSSLGASYNEQFF. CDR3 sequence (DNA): TGCGCCAGCAGCTCGCTCGGGGCCTCCTACAATGAGCAGTTCTTC.

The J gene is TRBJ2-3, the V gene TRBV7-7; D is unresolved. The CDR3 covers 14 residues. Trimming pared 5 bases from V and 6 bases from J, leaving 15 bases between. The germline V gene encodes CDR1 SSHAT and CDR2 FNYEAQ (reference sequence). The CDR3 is CASSAAHQADTQYF. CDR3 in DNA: TGTGCCAGCAGCGCAGCACATCAGGCGGATACGCAGTATTTT.

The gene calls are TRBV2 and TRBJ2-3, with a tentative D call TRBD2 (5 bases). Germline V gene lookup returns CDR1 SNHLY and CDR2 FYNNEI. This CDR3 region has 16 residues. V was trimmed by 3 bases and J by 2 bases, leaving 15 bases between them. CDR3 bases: TGTGCCAGCAGTGACGGGGTTAGCCGTCTCACAGATACGCAGTATTTT. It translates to CASSDGVSRLTDTQYF.

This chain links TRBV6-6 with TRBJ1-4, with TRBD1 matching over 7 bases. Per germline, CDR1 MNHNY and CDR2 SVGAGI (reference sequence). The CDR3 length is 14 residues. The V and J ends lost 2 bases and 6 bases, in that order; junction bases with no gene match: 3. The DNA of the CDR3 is TGTGCCAGCAGTTACCGGGACAGCCATGAAAAACTGTTTTTT. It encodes CASSYRDSHEKLFF.

Here the CDR3 reads CASRPGTGYNSPLHF. In DNA, the CDR3 is TGTGCCAGCAGGCCTGGGACAGGTTATAATTCACCCCTCCACTTT. The V gene is TRBV6-5, the J gene TRBJ1-6, with 8 bases fitting TRBD1. The germline CDR1 and CDR2 sequences are MNHEY and SVGAGI. The V gene end was trimmed by 6 bases and the J gene end by 4 bases; junction bases not matched to a gene: 5. CDR3 length equals 15 residues.

The chain's CDR3 is CASSLAALSTQYF. The CDR3 DNA sequence: TGCGCCAGCAGCTTGGCAGCGCTCAGTACGCAGTATTTT. The chain links TRBV5-1 to TRBJ2-3; D gene unclear. The germline V and J ends were trimmed by 0 bases and 8 bases, with 10 bases remaining between them. The germline V gene has CDR1 SGHRS and CDR2 YFSETQ. The CDR3 spans 13 residues.

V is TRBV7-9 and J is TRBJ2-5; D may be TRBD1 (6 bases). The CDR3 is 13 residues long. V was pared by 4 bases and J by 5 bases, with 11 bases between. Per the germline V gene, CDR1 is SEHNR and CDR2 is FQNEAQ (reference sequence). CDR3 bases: TGTGCCAGCAGCTGGGGGCAGGGGGAGACCCAGTACTTC. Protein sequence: CASSWGQGETQYF.

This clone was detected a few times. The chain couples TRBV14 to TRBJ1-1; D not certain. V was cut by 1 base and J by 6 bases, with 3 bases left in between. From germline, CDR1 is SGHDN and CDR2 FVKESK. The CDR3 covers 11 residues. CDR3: CASSQGPEAFF. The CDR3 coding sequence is TGTGCCAGCAGCCAAGGACCTGAAGCTTTCTTT. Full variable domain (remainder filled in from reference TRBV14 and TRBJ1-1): EAGVTQFPSHSVIEKGQTVTLRCDPISGHDNLYWYRRVMGKEIKFLLHFVKESKQDESGMPNNRFLAERTGGTYSTLKVQPAELEDSGVYFCASSQGPEAFFGQGTRLTVV.

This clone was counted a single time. The DNA for the CDR3 is TGTGCCAGCAGCCAAGACAGGGGGATCTATGGCTACACCTTC. This gives the protein CASSQDRGIYGYTF. The J gene is TRBJ1-2, the V gene TRBV14, with TRBD1 matching 7 bases. In germline, CDR1 is SGHDN, CDR2 FVKESK. The junction had 2 bases not matched to a gene; V was cut back by 0 bases and J by 4 bases. The CDR3 spans 14 residues.

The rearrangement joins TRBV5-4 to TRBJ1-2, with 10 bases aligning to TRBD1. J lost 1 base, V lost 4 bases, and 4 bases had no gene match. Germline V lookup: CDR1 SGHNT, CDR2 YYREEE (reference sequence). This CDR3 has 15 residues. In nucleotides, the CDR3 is TGTGCCAGCAGCCAGGGACAGGGGTTTAACTATGGCTACACCTTC. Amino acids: CASSQGQGFNYGYTF.

The CDR3 loop reads CASRSTGGRIYGYTF. The CDR3 DNA reads as TGCGCCAGCAGGAGCACAGGGGGCCGTATCTATGGCTACACCTTC. The chain recombines TRBV10-1 with TRBJ1-2; 9 nucleotides align to TRBD1. Trimming removed 6 bases from V and 4 bases from J; junction bases left unmatched: 9. The germline V gene encodes CDR1 WNHNN and CDR2 SYGVQD (reference sequence). This CDR3 has 15 residues.

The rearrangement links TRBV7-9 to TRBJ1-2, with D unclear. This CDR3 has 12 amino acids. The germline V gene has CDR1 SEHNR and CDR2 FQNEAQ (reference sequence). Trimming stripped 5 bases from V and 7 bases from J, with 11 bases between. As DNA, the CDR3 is TGTGCCAGCAGCAATGAGGGAGGTGGCTACACCTTC. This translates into CASSNEGGGYTF.

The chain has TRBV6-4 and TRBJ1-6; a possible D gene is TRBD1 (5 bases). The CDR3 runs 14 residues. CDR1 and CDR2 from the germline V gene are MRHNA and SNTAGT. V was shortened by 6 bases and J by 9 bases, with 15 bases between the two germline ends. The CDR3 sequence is CASSLGGAGSPLHF. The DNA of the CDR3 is TGTGCCAGCAGCTTAGGAGGGGCGGGTTCACCCCTCCACTTT.

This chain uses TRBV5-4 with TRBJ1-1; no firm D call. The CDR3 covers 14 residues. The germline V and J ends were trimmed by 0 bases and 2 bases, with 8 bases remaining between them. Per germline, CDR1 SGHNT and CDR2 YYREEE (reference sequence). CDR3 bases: TGTGCCAGCAGCTTGGCCTTATCTAACACTGAAGCTTTCTTT. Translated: CASSLALSNTEAFF.

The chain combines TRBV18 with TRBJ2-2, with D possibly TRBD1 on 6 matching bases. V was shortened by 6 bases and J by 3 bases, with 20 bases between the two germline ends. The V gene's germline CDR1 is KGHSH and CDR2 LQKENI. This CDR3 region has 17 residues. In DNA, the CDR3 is TGTGCCAGCTCGGGTACAGGGCCGAGTAGAGACACCGGGGAGCTGTTTTTT. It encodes CASSGTGPSRDTGELFF.

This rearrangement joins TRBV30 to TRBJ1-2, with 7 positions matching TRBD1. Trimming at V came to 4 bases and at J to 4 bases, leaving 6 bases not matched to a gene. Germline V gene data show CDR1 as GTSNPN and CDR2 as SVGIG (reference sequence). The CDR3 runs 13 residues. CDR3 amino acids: CAWTDRVSYGYTF. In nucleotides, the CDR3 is TGTGCCTGGACCGACAGGGTATCCTATGGCTACACCTTC.